The 26 T cell receptor beta chains listed next were all sequenced from one sample in a study of cytomegalovirus exposure and HLA in healthy donors. The study ran its PCR with 60 Vbeta and 13 Jbeta primers. Generated by immunoSEQ multiplex PCR, the TCRdb table keeps only in-frame clones and is missing some. Of under 300,000 clones detected, over 90% appear once; the ten largest clones hold 1.5% to 2%. Material for sequencing was PBMCs. These receptors all stem from a girl between 2 and 10 years old in good health and CMV-seronegative.

The chain carries TRBV6-6 and TRBJ2-5, with TRBD2 matching 10 bases. With V trimmed by 6 bases and J by 11 bases, 12 bases remained unmatched. In germline, CDR1 is MNHNY, CDR2 SVGAGI (reference sequence). The CDR3 spans 14 residues. CDR3 nucleotide sequence: TGTGCCAGCAGAAGAAGGCTAGCGGGGGATGAGCAGTACTTC. Its translation is CASRRRLAGDEQYF.

The rearrangement joins TRBV5-4 to TRBJ2-7; TRBD2 matches 9 bases. Germline V gene lookup returns CDR1 SGHNT and CDR2 YYREEE (reference sequence). This CDR3 contains 14 residues. J gave up 3 bases and V 0 bases, and 1 base lay outside the gene matches. CDR3 amino acids: CASSLDSGSYEQYF. CDR3 DNA: TGTGCCAGCAGCTTGGATAGCGGGAGCTACGAGCAGTACTTC. Using reference TRBV5-4 and TRBJ2-7 for the parts outside the CDR3, the full variable domain is ETGVTQSPTHLIKTRGQQVTLRCSSQSGHNTVSWYQQALGQGPQFIFQYYREEENGRGNFPPRFSGLQFPNYSSELNVNALELDDSALYLCASSLDSGSYEQYFGPGTRLTVT.

V and J are TRBV28 and TRBJ1-2; D unclear. CDR3 length: 13 residues. Germline V lookup: CDR1 MDHEN, CDR2 SYDVKM. Trimming cost V 6 bases and J 4 bases, with 12 bases left between them. For the CDR3, the DNA is TGTGCCAGCAGCGACACACTGAGCTATGGCTACACCTTC. Translation: CASSDTLSYGYTF.

The chain has TRBV30 and TRBJ2-5; TRBD2 matches 13 bases. TRBJ2-7 matches the DNA end more closely, so the J call is doubtful. Germline V CDR1 and CDR2: GTSNPN, SVGIG (reference sequence). This CDR3 region has 15 residues. The DNA of the CDR3 is TGTGCCTGGAGTGCAGGGACTAGCGGGAACTACGAGCAGTACTTC. This gives the protein CAWSAGTSGNYEQYF.

This clone appeared once. The genes are TRBV5-8 and TRBJ1-1; a possible D gene is TRBD1 (5 bases). This CDR3 spans 14 amino acids. The V gene lost 1 base and the J gene lost 4 bases, with 11 bases spanning the gap. From germline, CDR1 is SGHTS and CDR2 YDEGEE. The CDR3 DNA follows: TGTGCCAGCAGCTTGTGGTGGGGCCTCACTGAAGCTTTCTTT. Residues: CASSLWWGLTEAFF.

This clone is a singleton in its sample. This chain joins TRBV6-5 and TRBJ1-3; the match to TRBD1 covers 7 bases. The CDR3 spans 12 residues. With 5 bases clipped from V and 7 bases from J, the junction kept 2 bases outside the gene matches. Germline V CDR1 and CDR2: MNHEY, SVGAGI. CDR3 region: CASSGGQNTIYF. The CDR3 DNA follows: TGTGCCAGCAGTGGGGGACAGAACACCATATATTTT.

The rearrangement uses TRBV2 and TRBJ2-5, with 10 positions matching TRBD2. The junction had 3 bases not matched to a gene; V was cut back by 6 bases and J by 5 bases. Looked up from germline, CDR1 is SNHLY and CDR2 is FYNNEI. The CDR3 is 13 residues long. The CDR3, as DNA: TGTGCCAGCAGGTTAGCGGGAGGTGAGACCCAGTACTTC. It translates to CASRLAGGETQYF.

The chain joins TRBV6-6 to TRBJ2-5; D gene unclear. The V and J ends lost 6 bases and 5 bases respectively, with 10 bases between them. The CDR3 totals 12 residues. Germline V gene lookup returns CDR1 MNHNY and CDR2 SVGAGI (reference sequence). The CDR3 DNA follows: TGTGCCAGCAGCTCTCCCTCGGAGACCCAGTACTTC. This translates into CASSSPSETQYF.

The V call is TRBV13, the J call TRBJ1-1, with D uncertain. The germline V gene has CDR1 PRHDT and CDR2 FYEKMQ (reference sequence). The CDR3 consists of 16 residues. The ends were cut back, 3 bases at V and 5 bases at J, with 19 bases in the middle. CDR3 sequence: CASSFQAGTLRTEAFF. CDR3 DNA: TGTGCCAGCAGCTTCCAGGCCGGCACCCTGAGAACTGAAGCTTTCTTT.

This clone was counted between two and nine times. J is TRBJ1-5 and V is TRBV30; D gene unclear. The germline V and J ends were trimmed by 2 bases and 0 bases, with 5 bases remaining between them. Germline CDR1 is GTSNPN and CDR2 is SVGIG (reference sequence). The CDR3 covers 13 residues. CDR3 in DNA: TGTGCCTGGAGTCGTTATAGCAATCAGCCCCAGCATTTT. Residues: CAWSRYSNQPQHF.

This chain uses TRBV6-6 with TRBJ1-1, with TRBD1 identical over 9 bases. Germline CDR1 and CDR2: MNHNY and SVGAGI (reference sequence). V lost 5 bases to trimming and J lost 11 bases; unmatched junction nucleotides: 3. The CDR3 runs to 11 residues. Here the CDR3 DNA reads TGTGCCAGCAGTCGGGACAGGGTGGCTTTCTTT. It encodes CASSRDRVAFF.

The chain uses TRBV5-1 and TRBJ2-7, with TRBD1 matching 7 bases. CDR3 length equals 14 residues. Trimming at V came to 4 bases and at J to 2 bases, leaving 6 bases not matched to a gene. In germline, CDR1 is SGHRS, CDR2 YFSETQ. This CDR3 reads CASSLTGVPYEQYF. In nucleotides, the CDR3 is TGCGCCAGCAGCCTCACAGGGGTGCCCTACGAGCAGTACTTC.

This chain joins TRBV19 and TRBJ1-1; 7 positions match TRBD1. J was trimmed by 8 bases and V by 4 bases; bases with no gene match: 7. Germline lookup yields CDR1 LNHDA and CDR2 SQIVND (reference sequence). The CDR3 covers 13 residues. CDR3 sequence (DNA): TGTGCCAGTAGTACAACAGGGGTGACGGAAGCTTTCTTT. As protein: CASSTTGVTEAFF.

The chain couples TRBV30 to TRBJ2-1; TRBD1 aligns across 9 bases. V shed 3 bases and J 2 bases; nucleotides not matched to a gene: 11. Germline lookup yields CDR1 GTSNPN and CDR2 SVGIG (reference sequence). This CDR3 spans 17 amino acids. The CDR3 loop reads CAWRGTGQPPPYNEQFF. The CDR3 DNA reads TGTGCCTGGAGGGGGACAGGGCAGCCCCCTCCCTACAATGAGCAGTTCTTC.

This clone was recorded only once. This chain links TRBV5-4 with TRBJ1-2; D is perhaps TRBD1 (6 bases). Trimming took 4 bases from V and 3 from J, leaving 19 bases between them. The CDR3 has 16 residues. The germline V gene has CDR1 SGHNT and CDR2 YYREEE (reference sequence). The CDR3 region is CASSLAGQPDHYGYTF. CDR3 in DNA: TGTGCCAGCAGCCTGGCCGGACAGCCCGACCACTATGGCTACACCTTC.

The chain joins TRBV5-1 to TRBJ2-5, with 13 bases lining up with TRBD2. There are 16 residues in the CDR3. The V gene end was trimmed by 4 bases and the J gene end by 5 bases; junction bases not matched to a gene: 8. Germline CDR1 is SGHRS and CDR2 is YFSETQ. The CDR3 protein is CASSHTSGRAVETQYF. As DNA, the CDR3 is TGCGCCAGCAGCCATACTAGCGGGAGGGCCGTGGAGACCCAGTACTTC.

The rearrangement links TRBV29-1 to TRBJ2-5, with 9 bases identical to TRBD1. Matching the DNA end better, TRBJ2-7 makes the J call doubtful. Germline V gives CDR1 SQVTM, CDR2 ANQGSEA. The CDR3 extends over 13 amino acids. The CDR3 is CSVSTGGGYEQYF. The DNA of the CDR3 is TGCAGCGTTTCGACAGGGGGTGGCTACGAGCAGTACTTC.

In the case of this clone: Within the sample, other DNA sequences also encode this same CDR3. The chain joins TRBV18 to TRBJ1-1; 8 nucleotides match TRBD1. The CDR3 is made up of 14 amino acids. CDR1 is KGHSH and CDR2 is LQKENI in the germline V gene. V lost 2 bases, J lost 1 base, and 0 bases stayed unmatched. The CDR3 sequence is CASSPGTGNTEAFF. The CDR3 nucleotides read TGTGCCAGCTCACCAGGGACAGGGAACACTGAAGCTTTCTTT.

This clone was seen only once. The chain has TRBV19 and TRBJ2-1; TRBD2 matches 13 bases. Germline CDR1 is LNHDA and CDR2 is SQIVND (reference sequence). Losses at the gene ends were 4 bases for V and 3 bases for J; bases not matched to a gene: 3. The length of the CDR3 is 16 residues. The CDR3 sequence is CASSRTSGSFYNEQFF. The CDR3 nucleotides read TGTGCCAGTAGTAGGACTAGCGGGAGCTTCTACAATGAGCAGTTCTTC.

The chain uses TRBV6-1 and TRBJ2-5; D might be TRBD2 (5 bases). With the DNA end fitting TRBJ2-7 better, the J assignment may be wrong. CDR1 and CDR2 (germline): MNHNS, SASEGT. The CDR3 sequence is 15 residues long. In DNA form, the CDR3 reads TGTGCCAGCAGTGAAAGTCTAGGACTCCGCTACGAGCAGTACTTC. Residues: CASSESLGLRYEQYF.

This clone was recorded only once. The V call is TRBV5-8, the J call TRBJ1-3; the match to TRBD1 covers 9 bases. CDR3 size: 17 residues. The V segment lost 2 bases and the J segment 0 bases; nucleotides outside the gene matches: 6. Germline CDR1 and CDR2: SGHTS and YDEGEE. The CDR3 here is CASSFRQGGISGNTIYF. CDR3 sequence (DNA): TGTGCCAGCAGCTTCCGACAGGGGGGGATCTCTGGAAACACCATATATTTT.

This clone showed up just once. This chain connects TRBV6-1 to TRBJ2-5; 9 bases match TRBD2. Germline loops: CDR1 MNHNS, CDR2 SASEGT. The trim removed 2 bases at V and 2 bases at J, leaving 0 bases unmatched. The CDR3 runs to 14 residues. This CDR3 reads CASSELAGQETQYF. Here the CDR3 DNA reads TGTGCCAGCAGTGAACTAGCGGGGCAAGAGACCCAGTACTTC.

The chain links TRBV6-5 to TRBJ1-1; D may be TRBD1 (6 bases). Trimming removed 6 bases at V and 1 base at J, with 12 bases between. Germline CDR1 is MNHEY and CDR2 is SVGAGI. The CDR3 extends over 14 amino acids. CDR3 nucleotide sequence: TGTGCCAGCAGATCTGGACAGACGAACACTGAAGCTTTCTTT. Translating gives CASRSGQTNTEAFF.

This chain joins TRBV25-1 and TRBJ2-7; 10 bases line up with TRBD1. The CDR3 totals 14 residues. The germline gives CDR1 MGHDK, CDR2 SYGVNS. Trimming removed 10 bases from V and 5 bases from J; junction bases left unmatched: 11. This CDR3 reads CATAWDRGFHEQYF. In nucleotides, the CDR3 is TGTGCCACGGCTTGGGACAGGGGTTTCCACGAGCAGTACTTC.

The J gene is TRBJ1-6, the V gene TRBV19; D ambiguous. The CDR3 has 13 residues. Germline loops: CDR1 LNHDA, CDR2 SQIVND (reference sequence). Trimming removed 6 bases at V and 3 bases at J, with 6 bases between. CDR3 nucleotides: TGTGCCAGTAGGCGTGGCTATAATTCACCCCTCCACTTT. As protein: CASRRGYNSPLHF.

The chain links TRBV2 to TRBJ2-1; D is unresolved. The CDR3 is made up of 12 amino acids. V lost 5 bases to trimming and J lost 4 bases, with 6 bases between them. Germline assignment: CDR1 SNHLY and CDR2 FYNNEI. This CDR3 reads CASSQNYNEQFF. The CDR3, as DNA: TGTGCCAGCAGTCAAAATTACAATGAGCAGTTCTTC. Variable domain in full (rest from reference TRBV2 and TRBJ2-1): EPEVTQTPSHQVTQMGQEVILRCVPISNHLYFYWYRQILGQKVEFLVSFYNNEISEKSEIFDDQFSVERPDGSNFTLKIRSTKLEDSAMYFCASSQNYNEQFFGPGTRLTVL.